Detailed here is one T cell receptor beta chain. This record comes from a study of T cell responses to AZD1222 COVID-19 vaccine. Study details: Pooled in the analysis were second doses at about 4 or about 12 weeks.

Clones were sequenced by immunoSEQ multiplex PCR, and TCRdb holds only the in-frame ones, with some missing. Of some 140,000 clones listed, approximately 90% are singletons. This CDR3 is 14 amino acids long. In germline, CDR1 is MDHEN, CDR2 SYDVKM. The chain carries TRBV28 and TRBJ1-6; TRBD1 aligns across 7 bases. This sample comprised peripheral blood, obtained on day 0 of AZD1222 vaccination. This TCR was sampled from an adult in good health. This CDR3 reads CGAGGSSYNSPLHF. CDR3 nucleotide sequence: TGTGGCGCAGGGGGAAGCTCCTATAATTCACCCCTCCACTTT.